Sequencing of this TCR beta chain was carried out in a study of blood T cell repertoires in COVID-19. Turning to the study itself: The samples span acute and convalescent COVID-19 from the United States, Italy and Spain. T cells, B-cell-depleted T cells, or PBMCs provided the cDNA or gDNA that served as material.

There are 14 residues in the CDR3. Per germline, CDR1 SGDLS and CDR2 YYNGEE. V was trimmed by 3 bases and J by 4 bases, leaving 12 bases between them. Source study methods: For nucleated cells, counts were estimated from reference gene primer amplification. Measured with immunoSEQ multiplex PCR; TCRdb has only the in-frame clones, and not every one. That table supplies the V and J calls and clone size; D and trimming were determined from the DNA. The table shows about 240,000 clones, with approximately 83% occurring only once. Only a few counts were recorded for this clone. This clonotype was obtained from a man aged 25-40 years who had recovered from COVID-19. The sample consisted of peripheral blood. The rearrangement links TRBV9 to TRBJ2-3; maybe TRBD1 (8 bases). CDR3 amino acids: CASSGTGRADTQYF. CDR3 nucleotides: TGTGCCAGCAGCGGGACAGGGAGGGCAGATACGCAGTATTTT.